This T cell receptor beta chain was sequenced for a study of blood T cell repertoires in COVID-19. Study summary: Whether acute or convalescent, the COVID-19 samples came from the United States, Italy and Spain. Nucleic acid was either cDNA or gDNA, and it came from T cells, B-cell-depleted T cells, or PBMCs.

Germline V gene data show CDR1 as KGHSH and CDR2 as LQKENI. V was pared by 2 bases and J by 5 bases, with 15 bases between. This CDR3 has 15 residues. Using immunoSEQ multiplex PCR, the repertoire was profiled, and TCRdb retains in-frame clones only, with some absent. Here the sample spans more than 250,000 clones, around 88% being singletons. Source material: peripheral blood. The source is a woman in her forties or fifties with acute or convalescent COVID-19. The chain carries TRBV18 and TRBJ1-2; tentative D call: TRBD1 (5 bases). CDR3 amino acids: CASSPGQGPQYGYTF. The CDR3 DNA reads as TGTGCCAGCTCACCAGGGCAGGGCCCCCAGTATGGCTACACCTTC.